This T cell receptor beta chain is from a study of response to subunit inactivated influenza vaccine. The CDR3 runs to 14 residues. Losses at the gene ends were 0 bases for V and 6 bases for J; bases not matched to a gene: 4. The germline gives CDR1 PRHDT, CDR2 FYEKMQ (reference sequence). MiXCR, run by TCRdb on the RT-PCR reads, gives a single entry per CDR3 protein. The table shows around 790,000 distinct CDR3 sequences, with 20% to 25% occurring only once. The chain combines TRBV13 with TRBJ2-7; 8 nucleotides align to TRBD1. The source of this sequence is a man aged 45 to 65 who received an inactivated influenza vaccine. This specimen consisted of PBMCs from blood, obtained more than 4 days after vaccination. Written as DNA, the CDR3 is TGTGCCAGCAGCTTAGGCCGACAGGGGACCGAGCAGTACTTC. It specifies CASSLGRQGTEQYF.